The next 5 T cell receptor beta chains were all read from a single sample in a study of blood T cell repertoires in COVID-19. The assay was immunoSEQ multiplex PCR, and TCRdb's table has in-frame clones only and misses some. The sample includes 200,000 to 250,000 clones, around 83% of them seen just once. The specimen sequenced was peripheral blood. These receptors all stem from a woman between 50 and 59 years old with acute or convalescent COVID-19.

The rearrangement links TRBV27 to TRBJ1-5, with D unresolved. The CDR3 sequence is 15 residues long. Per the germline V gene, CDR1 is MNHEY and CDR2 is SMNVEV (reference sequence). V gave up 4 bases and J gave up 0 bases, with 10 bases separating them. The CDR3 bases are TGTGCCAGCAGTTATTCCCTTTATAGCAATCAGCCCCAGCATTTT. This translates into CASSYSLYSNQPQHF.

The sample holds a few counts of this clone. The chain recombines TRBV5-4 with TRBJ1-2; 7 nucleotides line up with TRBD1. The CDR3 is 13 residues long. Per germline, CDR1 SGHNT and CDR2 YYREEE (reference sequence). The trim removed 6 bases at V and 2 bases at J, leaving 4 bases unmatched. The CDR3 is CASTGQVNYGYTF. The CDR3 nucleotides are TGTGCCAGCACCGGACAGGTGAACTATGGCTACACCTTC. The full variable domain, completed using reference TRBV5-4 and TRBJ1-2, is ETGVTQSPTHLIKTRGQQVTLRCSSQSGHNTVSWYQQALGQGPQFIFQYYREEENGRGNFPPRFSGLQFPNYSSELNVNALELDDSALYLCASTGQVNYGYTFGSGTRLTVV.

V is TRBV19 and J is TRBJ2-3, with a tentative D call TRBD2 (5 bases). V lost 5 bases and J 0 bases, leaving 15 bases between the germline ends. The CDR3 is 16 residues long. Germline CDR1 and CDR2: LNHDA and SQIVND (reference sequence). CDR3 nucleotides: TGTGCCAGTAGTCCGCGACTAAAAAGTAGCACAGATACGCAGTATTTT. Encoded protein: CASSPRLKSSTDTQYF.

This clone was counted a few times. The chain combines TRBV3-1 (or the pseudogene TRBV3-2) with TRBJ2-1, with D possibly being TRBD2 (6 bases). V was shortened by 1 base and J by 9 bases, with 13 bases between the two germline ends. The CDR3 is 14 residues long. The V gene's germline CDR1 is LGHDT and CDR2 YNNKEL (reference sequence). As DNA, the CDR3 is TGTGCCAGCAGCCAAGGGTCCAGGAGGGGTGAGCAGTTCTTC. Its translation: CASSQGSRRGEQFF.

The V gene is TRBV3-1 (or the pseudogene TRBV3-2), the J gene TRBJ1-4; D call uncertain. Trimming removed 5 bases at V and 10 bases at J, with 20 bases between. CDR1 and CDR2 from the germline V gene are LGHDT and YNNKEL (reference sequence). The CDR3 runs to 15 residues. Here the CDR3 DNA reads TGTGCCAGCAGCGAAGGGAGGGTAGCGGCGGGAAAACTGTTTTTT. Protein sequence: CASSEGRVAAGKLFF.